Presented here are 28 T cell receptor beta chains from one specimen sequenced in a study of T cell responses to AZD1222 COVID-19 vaccine. Assay: immunoSEQ multiplex PCR; the TCRdb copy retains only in-frame clones and omits some. The repertoire holds 50,000 to 70,000 clones, approximately 89% seen once, with over 5% in the top ten. This specimen consisted of peripheral blood, obtained 28 days after the second AZD1222 dose. The receptors here all came from an adult who received the AZD1222 COVID-19 vaccine.

The V call is TRBV18, the J call TRBJ2-3, with 7 bases that match TRBD1. The V gene end was trimmed by 3 bases and the J gene end by 5 bases; junction bases not matched to a gene: 8. CDR3 length equals 15 residues. Per germline, CDR1 KGHSH and CDR2 LQKENI. CDR3 coding DNA: TGTGCCAGCTCACCTGGGAAGGGGGCCCAAGATACGCAGTATTTT. Protein product: CASSPGKGAQDTQYF.

The chain joins TRBV14 to TRBJ1-5; D gene unclear. Trimming shortened V by 4 bases and J by 4 bases, and 8 bases separated the two germline ends. Looked up from germline, CDR1 is SGHDN and CDR2 is FVKESK. This CDR3 is 13 amino acids long. CDR3 residues: CASSPGANQPQHF. As DNA, the CDR3 is TGTGCCAGCAGCCCAGGAGCTAATCAGCCCCAGCATTTT.

The rearrangement joins TRBV19 to TRBJ2-1; 9 nucleotides align to TRBD1. Germline CDR1 reads LNHDA; CDR2 reads SQIVND (reference sequence). The V and J ends lost 4 bases and 4 bases, in that order; junction bases with no gene match: 8. The CDR3 runs 16 residues. The CDR3 DNA is TGTGCCAGTAGTACCCAGGACAGGGGAGGGTACAATGAGCAGTTCTTC. It is translated as CASSTQDRGGYNEQFF. Using reference TRBV19 and TRBJ2-1 for the parts outside the CDR3, the full variable domain is DGGITQSPKYLFRKEGQNVTLSCEQNLNHDAMYWYRQDPGQGLRLIYYSQIVNDFQKGDIAEGYSVSREKKESFPLTVTSAQKNPTAFYLCASSTQDRGGYNEQFFGPGTRLTVL.

This clone was detected only once. Its ends do not fully match the called genes, so a read error is possible. The chain couples TRBV7-7 to TRBJ2-1, with 10 positions matching TRBD1. The CDR3 covers 14 residues. Germline V gives CDR1 SSHAT, CDR2 FNYEAQ (reference sequence). The DNA for the CDR3 is TGTGCTAGCAGCCGGGACAGGGGTCACAATGAGCAGTTCTTC. This sequence encodes CASSRDRGHNEQFF.

The V gene is TRBV9, the J gene TRBJ2-7; the D is unclear. There are 14 residues in the CDR3. The germline V gene encodes CDR1 SGDLS and CDR2 YYNGEE. V shed 0 bases and J shed 3 bases, with 10 bases lying between them. In DNA form, the CDR3 reads TGTGCCAGCAGCGTAGGGCAGTTTGGCTACGAGCAGTACTTC. This gives the protein CASSVGQFGYEQYF.

This clone occurred a few times. The V call is TRBV28, the J call TRBJ2-2; 14 bases line up with TRBD2. The CDR3 runs to 16 residues. The trim removed 8 bases at V and 2 bases at J, leaving 4 bases unmatched. Germline values: CDR1 MDHEN, CDR2 SYDVKM. The CDR3 spells CASDGTSGGNTGELFF. In nucleotides, the CDR3 is TGTGCCAGCGACGGGACTAGCGGGGGTAACACCGGGGAGCTGTTTTTT.

The chain uses TRBV30 and TRBJ2-5; 8 bases agree with TRBD2. The CDR3 is 16 amino acids. V was pared by 2 bases and J by 3 bases, with 11 bases of the junction left unmatched. CDR1 GTSNPN and CDR2 SVGIG come from the germline V gene (reference sequence). The CDR3 loop reads CAWSPGPAGGEETQYF. CDR3 DNA: TGTGCCTGGAGTCCTGGTCCTGCCGGGGGGGAAGAGACCCAGTACTTC.

The CDR3 region has the DNA TGTGCCAGCAGTACACAGGGGGCTTGGTCTGGGGCCAACGTCCTGACTTTC. This translates into CASSTQGAWSGANVLTF. The genes are TRBV27 and TRBJ2-6; 9 nucleotides agree with TRBD1. Per the germline V gene, CDR1 is MNHEY and CDR2 is SMNVEV (reference sequence). This CDR3 is built from 17 residues. Trimming took 5 bases from V and 1 from J; bases not matched to a gene: 6.

J is TRBJ2-3 and V is TRBV3-1 (or the pseudogene TRBV3-2); the D gene could be TRBD1 or TRBD2 (5 bases each). Trimming pared 2 bases from V and 4 bases from J, leaving 7 bases between. The CDR3 sequence is 13 residues long. CDR1 is LGHDT and CDR2 is YNNKEL in the germline V gene (reference sequence). CDR3 sequence reads: CASSQQGADTQYF. For the CDR3, the DNA is TGTGCCAGCAGCCAACAGGGAGCAGATACGCAGTATTTT.

The chain has TRBV30 and TRBJ1-3; TRBD1 might be the D (5 bases). This CDR3 is 14 amino acids long. Germline CDR1 and CDR2: GTSNPN and SVGIG (reference sequence). Trimming cost V 4 bases and J 0 bases, with 10 bases left between them. The CDR3: CAWKGSGSGNTIYF. The CDR3 nucleotides are TGTGCCTGGAAGGGGTCGGGCTCTGGAAACACCATATATTTT.

V usage is TRBV6-4 and J usage is TRBJ1-5; D gene uncertain. This CDR3 has 13 amino acids. From germline, CDR1 is MRHNA and CDR2 SNTAGT. Trimming shortened V by 3 bases and J by 4 bases, and 7 bases separated the two germline ends. The CDR3 protein is CASSEQQNQPQHF. The CDR3 nucleotides read TGTGCCAGCAGTGAACAGCAGAATCAGCCCCAGCATTTT.

This clone was counted once. The genes are TRBV15 and TRBJ1-4, with TRBD1 matching 7 bases. With 6 bases clipped from V and 3 bases from J, the junction kept 4 bases outside the gene matches. Germline-derived CDR1 and CDR2 are LNHNV and YYDKDF (reference sequence). This CDR3 is built from 14 residues. This chain's CDR3 is CATSLDRANEKLFF. The DNA of the CDR3 is TGTGCCACCAGTTTAGACAGGGCTAATGAAAAACTGTTTTTT. The entire variable domain, with the rest obtained from reference TRBV15 and TRBJ1-4, is as follows: DAMVIQNPRYQVTQFGKPVTLSCSQTLNHNVMYWYQQKSSQAPKLLFHYYDKDFNNEADTPDNFQSRRPNTSFCFLDIRSPGLGDTAMYLCATSLDRANEKLFFGSGTQLSVL.

This clone was observed a single time. V usage is TRBV11-2 and J usage is TRBJ2-7; D call uncertain. Per germline, CDR1 SGHAT and CDR2 FQNNGV. Deletions cut 5 bases from V and 0 bases from J, with 11 bases between. The CDR3 totals 14 residues. The CDR3 sequence is CASSPPGISYEQYF. In DNA, the CDR3 is TGTGCCAGCAGCCCTCCCGGCATCTCCTACGAGCAGTACTTC.

This chain links TRBV5-1 with TRBJ2-7, with TRBD1 matching 7 bases. CDR1 is SGHRS, CDR2 YFSETQ, per germline. The CDR3 sequence is 16 residues long. J gave up 5 bases and V 3 bases, and 14 bases lay outside the gene matches. The CDR3 reads CASSSPTGSRVHEQYF. The CDR3 nucleotides are TGCGCCAGCAGCTCGCCGACAGGGTCTAGGGTCCACGAGCAGTACTTC.

The J gene is TRBJ1-4, the V gene TRBV5-5; D may be TRBD1 (5 bases). V was trimmed by 0 bases and J by 8 bases, leaving 14 bases between them. Germline V gene lookup returns CDR1 SGHKS and CDR2 YYEKEE (reference sequence). The CDR3 sequence is 15 residues long. As DNA, the CDR3 is TGTGCCAGCAGCTTGGCTGGGGGATCTCGGGAAAAACTGTTTTTT. It specifies CASSLAGGSREKLFF. Filled out from reference TRBV5-5 and TRBJ1-4, the complete variable domain reads DAGVTQSPTHLIKTRGQQVTLRCSPISGHKSVSWYQQVLGQGPQFIFQYYEKEERGRGNFPDRFSARQFPNYSSELNVNALLLGDSALYLCASSLAGGSREKLFFGSGTQLSVL.

Turning to this clone: Its ends do not fully match the called genes, so a read error is possible. V and J are TRBV6-6 and TRBJ2-4; D is unresolved. The germline V gene encodes CDR1 MNHNY and CDR2 SVGAGI (reference sequence). The CDR3 loop spans 12 amino acids. The CDR3 sequence: CASSYARNIQYF. CDR3 sequence (DNA): TGTGCCAGCAGTTACGCCAGAAACATTCAGTACTTC.

The V call is TRBV7-2, the J call TRBJ2-5, with D uncertain. This CDR3 spans 14 amino acids. Germline V gene sequence: CDR1 SGHTA, CDR2 FQGNSA. With 1 base removed from V and 4 bases from J, the gap between germline ends came to 10 bases. The CDR3 here is CASSLGRSGETQYF. The CDR3 nucleotides are TGTGCCAGCAGCTTAGGGCGGTCAGGAGAGACCCAGTACTTC.

J is TRBJ2-7 and V is TRBV5-1; 9 nucleotides match TRBD1. The germline V gene encodes CDR1 SGHRS and CDR2 YFSETQ. The J segment lost 0 bases and the V segment lost 3 bases, leaving 13 bases of the junction unmatched. The CDR3 is 18 amino acids. In DNA form, the CDR3 reads TGCGCCAGCAGCTCAACCCCGGGACAGGGAATCAGCTCCTACGAGCAGTACTTC. Its translation: CASSSTPGQGISSYEQYF.

This chain uses TRBV2 with TRBJ1-2; perhaps TRBD1 as D (5 bases). Trimming left V 3 bases short and J 0 bases short, with 14 bases between. This CDR3 region has 16 residues. Germline-derived CDR1 and CDR2 are SNHLY and FYNNEI. This chain's CDR3 is CASSDREGSTNYGYTF. Here the CDR3 DNA reads TGTGCCAGCAGTGACAGGGAAGGGTCGACTAACTATGGCTACACCTTC.

CDR3 sequence: CASSLDQGEGGYTF. In DNA, the CDR3 is TGTGCCAGCAGCTTAGATCAGGGTGAGGGTGGCTACACCTTC. This chain joins TRBV11-2 and TRBJ1-2; tentative D call: TRBD1 (5 bases). Trimming left V 0 bases short and J 7 bases short, with 12 bases between. Germline CDR1 SGHAT, CDR2 FQNNGV. The CDR3 contains 14 residues.

CDR3 region: CASSFVAAGGNQPQHF. CDR3 DNA: TGTGCCAGCAGTTTCGTTGCGGCAGGGGGAAATCAGCCCCAGCATTTT. This chain joins TRBV28 and TRBJ1-5; 7 nucleotides align to TRBD1. CDR3 length: 16 amino acids. The germline gives CDR1 MDHEN, CDR2 SYDVKM. V lost 3 bases and J lost 4; bases outside the gene matches: 9.

The chain carries TRBV6-5 and TRBJ2-2; TRBD1 aligns across 7 bases. Germline CDR1 MNHEY, CDR2 SVGAGI. V was pared by 7 bases and J by 7 bases, with 9 bases of the junction left unmatched. CDR3 length equals 14 residues. CDR3 loop: CASTPGGLSGELFF. The CDR3 DNA sequence: TGTGCCAGCACCCCAGGGGGATTGAGCGGGGAGCTGTTTTTT.

The chain is built from TRBV2 and TRBJ1-5, with D unclear. CDR1 and CDR2 (germline): SNHLY, FYNNEI. The CDR3 extends over 12 amino acids. V dropped 3 bases and J dropped 5 bases, with 5 bases sitting between them. DNA of the CDR3: TGTGCCAGCAGTGATGGGTATCAGCCCCAGCATTTT. This encodes CASSDGYQPQHF.

This chain links TRBV5-6 with TRBJ1-3; D may be TRBD1 (5 bases). CDR1 and CDR2 (germline): SGHDT, YYEEEE. Deletions cut 4 bases from V and 4 bases from J, with 12 bases between. The CDR3 loop spans 14 amino acids. CDR3 in DNA: TGTGCCAGCAGCCTTGAGGGGCGAGGAAACACCATATATTTT. Residues: CASSLEGRGNTIYF. The whole variable domain, remainder taken from reference TRBV5-6 and TRBJ1-3, is DAGVTQSPTHLIKTRGQQVTLRCSPKSGHDTVSWYQQALGQGPQFIFQYYEEEERQRGNFPDRFSGHQFPNYSSELNVNALLLGDSALYLCASSLEGRGNTIYFGEGSWLTVV.

The CDR3 spells CASSQSEGWSPLHF. Here the CDR3 DNA reads TGTGCCAGCAGCCAATCCGAGGGGTGGTCACCCCTCCACTTT. The rearrangement uses TRBV3-1 (or the pseudogene TRBV3-2) and TRBJ1-6; the D gene is possibly TRBD1 (5 bases). Germline V gene lookup returns CDR1 LGHDT and CDR2 YNNKEL (reference sequence). V shed 2 bases and J shed 10 bases, with 12 bases lying between them. CDR3 length: 14 residues.

The chain uses TRBV2 and TRBJ1-1; D is unresolved. The CDR3 loop spans 12 amino acids. Trimming took off 4 bases at V and 9 bases at J, with 12 bases between the two ends. The germline gives CDR1 SNHLY, CDR2 FYNNEI. The CDR3 reads CASSGDENKAFF. The CDR3, as DNA: TGTGCCAGCAGTGGGGATGAAAACAAAGCTTTCTTT.

In its sample, this clone was seen a few times. This chain connects TRBV6-6 to TRBJ2-7, with D perhaps matching TRBD1 or TRBD2 (5 bases each). The V gene lost 7 bases and the J gene lost 3 bases, with 13 bases spanning the gap. The CDR3 covers 13 residues. Germline V gene lookup returns CDR1 MNHNY and CDR2 SVGAGI (reference sequence). This chain's CDR3 is CASKGRGYYEQYF. The CDR3 nucleotides are TGTGCCAGCAAGGGACGGGGTTACTACGAGCAGTACTTC.

V usage is TRBV28 and J usage is TRBJ1-5; the D is unclear. Trimming stripped 6 bases from V and 3 bases from J, with 15 bases between. This CDR3 spans 15 amino acids. In germline, CDR1 is MDHEN, CDR2 SYDVKM. The CDR3, as DNA: TGTGCCAGCAGCACCACCGGAGTCCCCAATCAGCCCCAGCATTTT. Translating gives CASSTTGVPNQPQHF.